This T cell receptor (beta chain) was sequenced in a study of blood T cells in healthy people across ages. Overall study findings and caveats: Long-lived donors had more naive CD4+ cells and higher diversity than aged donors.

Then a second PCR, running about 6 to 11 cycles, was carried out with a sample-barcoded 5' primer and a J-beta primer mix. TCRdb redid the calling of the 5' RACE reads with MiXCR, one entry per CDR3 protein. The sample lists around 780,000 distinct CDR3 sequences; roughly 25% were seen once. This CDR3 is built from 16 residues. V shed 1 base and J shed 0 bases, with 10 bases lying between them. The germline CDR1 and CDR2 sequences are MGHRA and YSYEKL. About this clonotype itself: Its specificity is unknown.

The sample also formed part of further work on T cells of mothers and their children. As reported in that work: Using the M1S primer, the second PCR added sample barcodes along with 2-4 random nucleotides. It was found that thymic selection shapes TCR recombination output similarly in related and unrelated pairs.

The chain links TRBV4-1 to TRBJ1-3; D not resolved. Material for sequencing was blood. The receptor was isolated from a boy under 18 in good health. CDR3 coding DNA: TGCGCCAGCAGCCAAGCGGGCTGGGGCTCTGGAAACACCATATATTTT. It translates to CASSQAGWGSGNTIYF.